This section outlines one T cell receptor (beta chain) sequence together with its context. What it binds is not known. The sample originates from a study of post-analysis software for immune sequencing data. Study in general: Disease courses included relapsing-remitting, secondary progressive and progressive-relapsing multiple sclerosis.

Unique molecular identifiers tagged the TCR beta cDNA libraries. The authors obtained some 500,000 cDNA molecules from around 0.96 to 9.9 million T cells. One entry per CDR3 protein results from TCRdb running MiXCR on the PCR reads. The sample yields 430,000 or so distinct CDR3 sequences, less than 40% seen once. From germline, CDR1 is ENHRY and CDR2 SYGVKD. Trimming left V 4 bases short and J 7 bases short, with 20 bases between. There are 15 residues in the CDR3. Study outcomes and limitations: Samples prepared in the same batch strongly co-clustered by F measure. The study found significantly lower normalized Chao1 diversity in multiple sclerosis patients than in controls. The five TRBV segments detected at higher frequency in patients than in controls included TRBV5-6, TRBV5-1 and TRBV20-1.

The receptor's source is a girl aged 2 to 9 with multiple sclerosis. Sequenced: blood. The chain couples TRBV10-3 to TRBJ2-7, with D possibly matching TRBD2 (5 bases). CDR3 bases: TGTGCCATCAGTGTCCCCCACTTAGGGTCGGGGGAGCAGTACTTC. It yields the protein CAISVPHLGSGEQYF.